This is a list of T cell receptor beta chains from one sample in a study of technical replicates of blood from a handful of donors. Using immunoSEQ multiplex PCR, the repertoire was profiled, and TCRdb retains in-frame clones only, with some absent. This sample has about 59,000 clones; about 94% occur once, and the top ten carry 4.2%. Sample: PBMCs. These TCRs come from a human donor in good health. Some clones in this sample may be carry-over from other donors' samples. Each CDR3 is given with its conserved first and last residue. Each record gives: V gene, J gene, CDR3 protein.

>TRBV7-3|TRBJ2-1
CASSKTSGMGNEQFF
>TRBV6-5|TRBJ1-1
CASSYGGVTEAFF
>TRBV5-4|TRBJ2-1
CASSPRDRANEQFF
>TRBV5-4|TRBJ2-1
CASFDLGQGPYNEQFF
>TRBV6-5|TRBJ2-7
CASSYLTGGTYEQYF
>TRBV4-1|TRBJ1-5
CASSRDGAGDQPQHF
>TRBV19|TRBJ1-1
CASSPGGGSRMNTEAFF
>TRBV5-5|TRBJ2-2
CASSPRTSDGELFF
>TRBV19|TRBJ1-2
CASSILGGGYTF
>TRBV2|TRBJ2-2
CASSEATRVNTGELFF
>TRBV11-1|TRBJ2-7
CASSLLGRGNHEQYF
>TRBV2|TRBJ1-6
CASSDRGQVSPLHF
>TRBV25-1|TRBJ2-6
CASSDRDRSGANVLTF
>TRBV7-3|TRBJ1-1
CASSATTGGLTEAFF
>TRBV18|TRBJ1-5
CASAGGTRNQPQHF
>TRBV6-5|TRBJ2-1
CASSYSSLVNNEQFF
>TRBV6-4|TRBJ1-2
CASSERLYGYTF
>TRBV6-4|TRBJ2-3
CASSRTSGRATDTQYF
>TRBV5-1|TRBJ2-5
CASSRTGETQYF
>TRBV7-7|TRBJ2-3
CASSLSGTSAQYF
>TRBV13|TRBJ2-5
CASSDRQETQYF
>TRBV4-1|TRBJ1-1
CASSQDRTGANTEAFF
>TRBV5-4|TRBJ1-1
CASSPRTGNTEAFF
>TRBV4-2|TRBJ1-6
CASSQGTGDNSPLHF
>TRBV11-2|TRBJ2-1
CASSSEVVYEQFF
>TRBV5-4|TRBJ1-1
CASSLGQGAMNTEAFF
>TRBV7-2|TRBJ1-5
CASSFGGQPQHF
>TRBV2|TRBJ2-5
CASSPSSPSAEQTQYF